Presented here are 20 T cell receptor beta chains from one specimen sequenced in a study of blood T cell repertoires in COVID-19. Repertoires were generated with immunoSEQ multiplex PCR, while TCRdb's copy carries only in-frame clones and drops some. The sample gives roughly 300,000 clones, about 82% of which show up once; 7.2% is in the top ten. Material for sequencing was peripheral blood. These receptors were obtained from a human donor in a cohort sampled during active COVID-19.

The chain joins TRBV7-3 to TRBJ2-2; no reliable D call. V was trimmed by 5 bases and J by 7 bases, leaving 5 bases between them. Germline V CDR1 and CDR2: SGHTA, FQGTGA. The CDR3 runs to 11 residues. The CDR3 DNA is TGTGCCAGCAGCGCTAACGGGGAGCTGTTTTTT. Residues: CASSANGELFF.

V and J are TRBV5-5 and TRBJ1-1, with TRBD1 as a possible D gene (5 bases). The CDR3 totals 14 residues. V lost 4 bases, J lost 2 bases, and 12 bases lay in between. Germline assignment: CDR1 SGHKS and CDR2 YYEKEE (reference sequence). The CDR3 DNA is TGTGCCAGCAGCCGGGGCGGGGAAAACACTGAAGCTTTCTTT. Translating it yields CASSRGGENTEAFF.

A note on this clone: Sequence at one end of the junction differs from germline and may be a read error. The genes are TRBV6-1 and TRBJ2-7; the match to TRBD2 covers 13 bases. Germline lookup yields CDR1 MNHNS and CDR2 SASEGT. The CDR3 sequence is 15 residues long. CDR3 region: CASREGLAGAYEQYF. CDR3 coding DNA: TGTGCCAGCAGGGAAGGACTAGCGGGGGCCTACGAGCAGTACTTC.

The CDR3 DNA reads TGCGCCACCCGACTGGAAGGGGCGAACACTGAAGCTTTCTTT. This encodes CATRLEGANTEAFF. This chain connects TRBV5-1 to TRBJ1-1; D may be TRBD1 (5 bases). The CDR3 spans 14 residues. CDR1 and CDR2 from the germline V gene are SGHRS and YFSETQ. V shed 9 bases and J shed 1 base, with 16 bases lying between them.

V gene TRBV5-4 combines with J gene TRBJ2-7; a weak D match, TRBD2 (6 bases). There are 14 residues in the CDR3. V lost 2 bases, J lost 9 bases, and 18 bases lay in between. The germline V gene encodes CDR1 SGHNT and CDR2 YYREEE (reference sequence). CDR3 DNA sequence: TGTGCCAGCAGCTTTGGAGGGGCGGTAGAAGGGCAGTACTTC. It specifies CASSFGGAVEGQYF.

The V call is TRBV12-5, the J call TRBJ2-1, with D hard to call. Germline V gene data show CDR1 as LGHNT and CDR2 as FRNRAP. V gave up 2 bases and J gave up 4 bases, with 3 bases separating them. The CDR3 length is 12 residues. CDR3 coding DNA: TGTGCTAGTGGTTTGTTATACAATGAGCAGTTCTTC. This encodes CASGLLYNEQFF.

This chain uses TRBV5-1 with TRBJ1-3, with 8 bases matching TRBD1. The ends lost 2 bases at V and 4 bases at J; junction bases unmatched: 2. Germline lookup yields CDR1 SGHRS and CDR2 YFSETQ. CDR3 length equals 14 residues. This CDR3 reads CASSFTGGGNTIYF. CDR3 nucleotide sequence: TGCGCCAGCAGCTTCACAGGGGGAGGAAACACCATATATTTT.

The V call is TRBV6-5, the J call TRBJ2-7, with D possibly matching TRBD2 (6 bases). Trimming cost V 2 bases and J 2 bases, with 10 bases left between them. The CDR3 spans 14 residues. Per germline, CDR1 MNHEY and CDR2 SVGAGI. CDR3 DNA: TGTGCCAGCAGTTACCGGGACTCCCCCTACGAGCAGTACTTC. Residues: CASSYRDSPYEQYF.

CDR3: CASSSTGSEAFF. CDR3 bases: TGTGCCAGCAGCTCCACAGGGTCTGAAGCTTTCTTT. V is TRBV7-3 and J is TRBJ1-1; possibly TRBD1 for D (6 bases). The germline V gene has CDR1 SGHTA and CDR2 FQGTGA. The V end was cut by 4 bases, the J end by 6 bases, with 9 bases between. This CDR3 region has 12 residues.

The chain combines TRBV6-1 with TRBJ2-3, with D hard to call. CDR1 is MNHNS and CDR2 is SASEGT in the germline V gene. V lost 4 bases and J 0 bases, leaving 20 bases between the germline ends. The CDR3 runs 18 residues. This chain's CDR3 is CASSAVIRRRNSTDTQYF. DNA of the CDR3: TGTGCCAGCAGTGCTGTTATTCGGAGAAGAAATAGCACAGATACGCAGTATTTT.

V is TRBV29-1 and J is TRBJ2-5, with 11 bases identical to TRBD2. V shed 7 bases, J shed 5 bases, and the junction held 9 bases outside the gene matches. The CDR3 has 14 residues. CDR1 and CDR2 (germline): SQVTM, ANQGSEA. The CDR3 sequence: CSAIGTSGGETQYF. CDR3 bases: TGCAGCGCTATCGGGACTAGCGGCGGGGAGACCCAGTACTTC.

The chain has TRBV5-1 and TRBJ1-1; a possible D gene is TRBD1 (6 bases). Trimming cost V 4 bases and J 1 base, with 11 bases left between them. Germline CDR1 reads SGHRS; CDR2 reads YFSETQ. This CDR3 comprises 14 residues. CDR3 in DNA: TGCGCCAGCAGCCCGGGACATTCGAACACTGAAGCTTTCTTT. It translates to CASSPGHSNTEAFF.

This chain links TRBV24-1 with TRBJ2-5; D unresolved. The CDR3 has 14 amino acids. Deletions cut 1 base from V and 2 bases from J, with 7 bases between. From germline, CDR1 is KGHDR and CDR2 SFDVKD. The CDR3 DNA is TGTGCCACCAGTGATTTTAAGAGACAAGAGACCCAGTACTTC. The encoded protein is CATSDFKRQETQYF.

The rearrangement uses TRBV6-1 and TRBJ1-2; tentatively, D is TRBD1 (6 bases). The CDR3 is 13 residues long. The germline V gene has CDR1 MNHNS and CDR2 SASEGT. V lost 1 base and J 6 bases, leaving 9 bases between the germline ends. The CDR3: CASSEGQANGYTF. DNA for the CDR3: TGTGCCAGCAGTGAAGGACAGGCGAATGGCTACACCTTC.

The chain combines TRBV7-9 with TRBJ2-1; the D gene is possibly TRBD2 (6 bases). V dropped 0 bases and J dropped 10 bases, with 7 bases sitting between them. The CDR3 runs to 12 residues. Germline CDR1 reads SEHNR; CDR2 reads FQNEAQ (reference sequence). In DNA form, the CDR3 reads TGTGCCAGCAGCTTAGCGGGGAGGGAGCAGTTCTTC. Translating it yields CASSLAGREQFF.

The chain uses TRBV5-8 and TRBJ2-7; 10 bases agree with TRBD1. This CDR3 is built from 16 residues. Germline lookup yields CDR1 SGHTS and CDR2 YDEGEE. V was pared by 3 bases and J by 7 bases, with 13 bases of the junction left unmatched. This CDR3 is CASSSYGTGAKVEQYF. CDR3 sequence (DNA): TGTGCCAGCAGCTCATATGGGACAGGGGCTAAAGTGGAGCAGTACTTC.

This clone was counted between two and nine times. The genes are TRBV6-5 and TRBJ2-1; a weak D match, TRBD1 (6 bases). This CDR3 is 13 amino acids long. V shed 4 bases and J shed 4 bases, with 8 bases lying between them. Germline V gene data show CDR1 as MNHEY and CDR2 as SVGAGI. CDR3 sequence reads: CASSSGQYNEQFF. For the CDR3, the DNA is TGTGCCAGCAGTTCTGGACAGTACAATGAGCAGTTCTTC.

The chain has TRBV7-9 and TRBJ2-3; TRBD2 is a possible D gene (7 bases). This CDR3 comprises 15 residues. Germline V lookup: CDR1 SEHNR, CDR2 FQNEAQ (reference sequence). Trimming took 5 bases from V and 6 from J, leaving 18 bases between them. For the CDR3, the DNA is TGTGCCAGCAGCCACCCTTGGGGGGGCCACGATACGCAGTATTTT. Protein product: CASSHPWGGHDTQYF.

The chain has TRBV2 and TRBJ2-7; TRBD2 aligns across 7 bases. This CDR3 has 16 amino acids. V dropped 2 bases and J dropped 3; count of bases not matched to a gene: 10. CDR1 is SNHLY and CDR2 is FYNNEI in the germline V gene. CDR3 in DNA: TGTGCCAGCAGTGAACGGGTGGGACTAAGATTCTACGAGCAGTACTTC. This gives the protein CASSERVGLRFYEQYF.

This clone appeared a few times. V and J are TRBV5-1 and TRBJ1-3, with TRBD1 matching over 9 bases. This CDR3 is 14 amino acids long. The V and J ends lost 4 bases and 6 bases, in that order; junction bases with no gene match: 5. The germline V gene encodes CDR1 SGHRS and CDR2 YFSETQ. The DNA for the CDR3 is TGCGCCAGCAGCCGACAGGGGGACGTAAACACCATATATTTT. This encodes CASSRQGDVNTIYF.